These T cell receptor beta chains were read from a single sample in a study of blood T cell repertoires in COVID-19. TCRdb keeps only in-frame clones here, not all; method: immunoSEQ multiplex PCR. This table holds 260,000 or so clones, just over 85% found once. The sample comprised PBMCs or T cells enriched from blood (not recorded which). These receptors were taken from a man between 18 and 29 years old who had recovered from COVID-19. Each CDR3 is given with its conserved first and last residue. D genes are given only for firm matches. Clone size appears in some rows only: once, few, many, or a class for an expanded clone.

d_call	v_call	clone_size	j_call	cdr3_nt	cdr3_aa
NA	TRBV19	NA	TRBJ1-5	TGTGCCAGTAGTATAGATTCAACAGGGACCCTCAATCAGCCCCAGCATTTT	CASSIDSTGTLNQPQHF
NA	TRBV4-1	few	TRBJ1-1	TGCGCCAGCAGCCAAGTTCGGCTTCTCCGGGGGGGAGCTTTCTTT	CASSQVRLLRGGAFF
NA	TRBV6-1	NA	TRBJ1-5	TGTGCCAGCAGTGAAGAAGACAGCCTCAGGCCCCAGCATTTT	CASSEEDSLRPQHF
TRBD2	TRBV7-9	once	TRBJ2-5	TGTGCCAGCAGCTTTGGACTAGCGGGATCCCAAGAGACCCAGTACTTC	CASSFGLAGSQETQYF
NA	TRBV7-8	NA	TRBJ2-5	TGTGCCAGCAGCGACTACAGGGTCGGGACCCAGTACTTC	CASSDYRVGTQYF
TRBD1	TRBV24-1	NA	TRBJ2-5	TGTGCCACCCTAGGCCGGGACAGGGGTTACCAAGAGACCCAGTACTTC	CATLGRDRGYQETQYF
TRBD1	TRBV12-3/TRBV12-4	NA	TRBJ2-5	TGTGCCAGCAGGCCGGGACAGAGAGAGACCCAGTACTTC	CASRPGQRETQYF
TRBD2	TRBV30	NA	TRBJ2-5	TGTGCCTGGAGTAGCGGGGGGGCCGGGGAGACCCAGTACTTC	CAWSSGGAGETQYF
NA	TRBV2	NA	TRBJ2-1	TGTGCCAGCAGTACGGACAGACACAATGAGCAGTTCTTC	CASSTDRHNEQFF
NA	TRBV7-8	NA	TRBJ1-5	TGTGCCAGCAGCTTTCTCGGTCAGCCCCAGCATTTT	CASSFLGQPQHF
TRBD1	TRBV28	NA	TRBJ1-2	TGTGCCAGCAGTCTCGGACAGGCCTCGAGGGGCTACACCTTC	CASSLGQASRGYTF
NA	TRBV19	NA	TRBJ1-2	TGTGCCAGTAGTATTGGCCAGGGCTATGGCTACACCTTC	CASSIGQGYGYTF
NA	TRBV5-1	NA	TRBJ1-2	TGCGCCAGCAGCTTGGGACAGAACTATGGCTACACCTTC	CASSLGQNYGYTF
NA	TRBV7-9	NA	TRBJ1-1	TGTGCCAGCAGCCGAAGTGGCGGGATCTACACTGAAGCTTTCTTT	CASSRSGGIYTEAFF
TRBD1	TRBV30	NA	TRBJ1-5	TGTGCCTGGAGTCCAGGGACAGGGGTAAATCAGCCCCAGCATTTT	CAWSPGTGVNQPQHF
NA	TRBV12-3/TRBV12-4	NA	TRBJ2-7	TGTGCCAGCAGTTTATCCAGAACCTACGAGCAGTACTTC	CASSLSRTYEQYF
TRBD1	TRBV3-1/TRBV3-2	few	TRBJ1-1	TGTGCCAGCAGCCAGGCCGGGACAGGGGGTTCTGAAGCTTTCTTT	CASSQAGTGGSEAFF
TRBD2	TRBV7-3	NA	TRBJ2-3	TGTGCCAGCAGCTTGGCTAGCGGGAGAGGGGATACGCAGTATTTT	CASSLASGRGDTQYF
NA	TRBV30	NA	TRBJ2-2	TGTGCCTTGCAAGTACCGACGGAGTACACCGGGGAGCTGTTTTTT	CALQVPTEYTGELFF
NA	TRBV3-1/TRBV3-2	NA	TRBJ2-5	TGTGCCAGCAGCCCCGAGTTGACAGAAATACAAGAGACCCAGTACTTC	CASSPELTEIQETQYF
TRBD1	TRBV28	NA	TRBJ1-5	TGTGCCAGCAGGGGGGGGACAGGGAGTATCCGGCCCCAGCATTTT	CASRGGTGSIRPQHF
NA	TRBV11-2	once	TRBJ2-1	TGTGCCAGCAGCTTAGAGGGAGTGGTACCAAGCTCCTACAATGAGCAGTTCTTC	CASSLEGVVPSSYNEQFF
NA	TRBV5-4	NA	TRBJ2-5	TGTGCCAGCAGCTTAGACAGGCAAGAGACCCAGTACTTC	CASSLDRQETQYF
NA	TRBV29-1	NA	TRBJ1-1	TGCAGCGTCCTAAACCCTCAGGGAACCTTGGCTGAAGCTTTCTTT	CSVLNPQGTLAEAFF
NA	TRBV3-1/TRBV3-2	NA	TRBJ1-5	TGTGCCAGCACTGGGGGGGGCAATCAGCCCCAGCATTTT	CASTGGGNQPQHF
TRBD2	TRBV11-2	NA	TRBJ2-1	TGTGCCAGCAGCTTGGCGGGAGGTCGAGGTGAGCAGTTCTTC	CASSLAGGRGEQFF
TRBD2	TRBV11-1	few	TRBJ2-7	TGTGCCAGCAGCCCCGGGGGAGGGACCACCTACGAGCAGTACTTC	CASSPGGGTTYEQYF
TRBD1	TRBV5-1	NA	TRBJ1-3	TGCGCCAGCAGTTTTACAGGGGATGGCTCTGGAAACACCATATATTTT	CASSFTGDGSGNTIYF
TRBD2	TRBV10-3	NA	TRBJ2-7	TGTGCCATCAGTGAAATGACTAGCGGGAGGCACGAGCAGTACTTC	CAISEMTSGRHEQYF
TRBD2	TRBV5-4	NA	TRBJ2-1	TGTGCCAGCACCTACCGTAGCGGGGAGAGGTACAATGAGCAGTTCTTC	CASTYRSGERYNEQFF
NA	TRBV6-1	NA	TRBJ1-1	TGTGCCAGCAGTGAGTTCCTCTCTGAAGCTTTCTTT	CASSEFLSEAFF
TRBD1	TRBV5-1	NA	TRBJ1-3	TGCGCCAGCAGCTTGTTGGGACAGGCGACTGGAAACACCATATATTTT	CASSLLGQATGNTIYF
TRBD2	TRBV3-1/TRBV3-2	NA	TRBJ2-7	TGTGCCAGCAGCCACAGAGCGGGAGAGAGCTCCTACGAGCAGTACTTC	CASSHRAGESSYEQYF
TRBD1	TRBV6-5	NA	TRBJ2-7	TGTGCCAGCAGTTACGGGACAGGGGGCGTCTACGAGCAGTACTTC	CASSYGTGGVYEQYF
TRBD1	TRBV5-1	few	TRBJ1-5	TGCGCCAGCAGCTCCACAGGGGGCAATCAGCCCCAGCATTTT	CASSSTGGNQPQHF
TRBD2	TRBV28	NA	TRBJ2-3	TGTGCCAGCAGCTATAAGGAAGCCGGGACTAGCGGGGGGGAAAGCACAGATACGCAGTATTTT	CASSYKEAGTSGGESTDTQYF
NA	TRBV5-4	NA	TRBJ2-3	TGTGCCAGCAGCCCCGGACAGCACACTAGCACAGATACGCAGTATTTT	CASSPGQHTSTDTQYF
NA	TRBV19	few	TRBJ2-5	TGTGCCAGTTCCCTCCAAGAGACCCAGTACTTC	CASSLQETQYF